The 27 T cell receptor beta chains presented below share a single source sample, sequenced in a study of shared clonotypes between healthy human individuals. The repertoire was sequenced with immunoSEQ multiplex PCR; TCRdb's copy has only in-frame clones and lacks some. The sample has about 2.4 million clones, around nine tenths seen once. The specimen sequenced was naive CD4+ T cells sorted from blood. The subset is: CD45RA+ positively selected. The receptors originated from a man between 18 and 35 years old in good health.

As concerns this clone: The same CDR3 arises from other DNA sequences in this sample as well. The rearrangement links TRBV30 to TRBJ1-6; no reliable D call. With 3 bases removed from V and 5 bases from J, the gap between germline ends came to 11 bases. CDR1 is GTSNPN and CDR2 is SVGIG in the germline V gene (reference sequence). This CDR3 has 14 residues. Here the CDR3 reads CAWRDGKDNSPLHF. Written as DNA, the CDR3 is TGTGCCTGGAGAGACGGGAAAGATAATTCACCCCTCCACTTT.

The rearrangement links TRBV12-1 to TRBJ2-7; the D segment call TRBD1 is taken from the table without a DNA check. TRBV12-1 is a pseudogene locus. The CDR3 totals 14 residues. The CDR3 nucleotides read TGTGCCAGCAGCTTGAGGGACAGGGCCTACGAGCAGTACTTC. Encoded protein: CASSLRDRAYEQYF.

V gene TRBV30 combines with J gene TRBJ1-5, with no clear D. CDR3 length equals 16 residues. V was clipped by 1 base and J by 4 bases, with 17 bases between them. CDR1 and CDR2 from the germline V gene are GTSNPN and SVGIG (reference sequence). The CDR3 reads CAWSARSGLGNQPQHF. The CDR3 DNA sequence: TGTGCCTGGAGTGCCCGGTCGGGGTTGGGAAATCAGCCCCAGCATTTT. Complete variable domain (other parts from reference TRBV30 and TRBJ1-5): SQTIHQWPATLVQPVGSPLSLECTVEGTSNPNLYWYRQAAGRGLQLLFYSVGIGQISSEVPQNLSASRPQDRQFILSSKKLLLSDSGFYLCAWSARSGLGNQPQHFGDGTRLSIL.

The chain has TRBV7-2 and TRBJ2-3, with 11 positions matching TRBD1. The CDR3 covers 16 residues. V was pared by 5 bases and J by 5 bases, with 9 bases of the junction left unmatched. CDR1 is SGHTA, CDR2 FQGNSA, per germline. In DNA, the CDR3 is TGTGCCAGCAGCGGCAGGGGACAGGGGGGTCGAGATACGCAGTATTTT. It translates to CASSGRGQGGRDTQYF. Filled out from reference TRBV7-2 and TRBJ2-3, the complete variable domain reads GAGVSQSPSNKVTEKGKDVELRCDPISGHTALYWYRQSLGQGLEFLIYFQGNSAPDKSGLPSDRFSAERTGGSVSTLTIQRTQQEDSAVYLCASSGRGQGGRDTQYFGPGTRLTVL.

This sequence joins TRBV10-3 and TRBJ2-1, with D tentatively TRBD1 (5 bases). CDR3 size: 12 residues. Trimming removed 2 bases from V and 10 bases from J, with 9 bases in between. Germline loops: CDR1 ENHRY, CDR2 SYGVKD. Here the CDR3 DNA reads TGTGCCATCAGTGAGGGGGCAGGGGAGCAGTTCTTC. This sequence encodes CAISEGAGEQFF.

The chain recombines TRBV7-2 with TRBJ2-5, with D maybe TRBD2 (6 bases). Germline loops: CDR1 SGHTA, CDR2 FQGNSA. The CDR3 spans 15 residues. The V end was cut by 2 bases, the J end by 9 bases, with 19 bases between. DNA of the CDR3: TGTGCCAGCAGCTTATTAGGAGGGGATTATGGAGCCCAGTACTTC. Residues: CASSLLGGDYGAQYF.

About this clone: Other DNA sequences from this sample encode an identical CDR3 as well. The rearrangement links TRBV6-6 to TRBJ2-3; weak D call: TRBD2 (5 bases). The germline V gene encodes CDR1 MNHNY and CDR2 SVGAGI (reference sequence). The CDR3 extends over 11 amino acids. Trimming removed 9 bases from V and 3 bases from J, with 7 bases in between. The CDR3 bases are TGTGCCAGTACTAGGACAGATACGCAGTATTTT. This encodes CASTRTDTQYF.

This clone was observed once. This specimen includes other DNA sequences encoding the same CDR3. The rearrangement links TRBV7-2 to TRBJ1-6; D uncertain. The CDR3 covers 12 residues. Germline CDR1 and CDR2: SGHTA and FQGNSA. With 4 bases removed from V and 6 bases from J, the gap between germline ends came to 4 bases. Here the CDR3 DNA reads TGTGCCAGCAGCTGGGGTAATTCACCCCTCCACTTT. Amino acids: CASSWGNSPLHF.

There are a few counts of this clone. The same CDR3 also results from other DNA sequences found in this sample. V gene TRBV5-1 combines with J gene TRBJ1-4; D not resolved. The V end lost 1 base, the J end lost 0 bases, and 4 bases lay between the germline ends. The germline gives CDR1 SGHRS, CDR2 YFSETQ. The CDR3 has 14 residues. The CDR3 coding sequence is TGCGCCAGCAGCTTGACAGCAACTAATGAAAAACTGTTTTTT. Translated, it gives CASSLTATNEKLFF.

The J gene is TRBJ1-1, the V gene TRBV5-4; a possible D gene is TRBD1 (6 bases). This CDR3 has 15 amino acids. Germline values: CDR1 SGHNT, CDR2 YYREEE (reference sequence). With 4 bases removed from V and 0 bases from J, the gap between germline ends came to 13 bases. The CDR3 loop reads CASSGGGSLNTEAFF. The CDR3 coding sequence is TGTGCCAGCAGCGGAGGGGGGAGCCTGAACACTGAAGCTTTCTTT. The full variable domain, in which reference TRBV5-4 and TRBJ1-1 provide the parts outside the CDR3, is ETGVTQSPTHLIKTRGQQVTLRCSSQSGHNTVSWYQQALGQGPQFIFQYYREEENGRGNFPPRFSGLQFPNYSSELNVNALELDDSALYLCASSGGGSLNTEAFFGQGTRLTVV.

The chain uses TRBV10-3 and TRBJ1-2; 7 nucleotides align to TRBD1. The CDR3 extends over 14 amino acids. V shed 10 bases and J 6 bases; nucleotides not matched to a gene: 14. Germline CDR1 and CDR2: ENHRY and SYGVKD. CDR3 DNA: TGTGCCACCTCACCAGGACAGGAGGGAGATGGCTACACCTTC. This encodes CATSPGQEGDGYTF.

In DNA, the CDR3 is TGTGCCACCAGCAGAGAGGATGAAAAGGGGGAGGGGGAGCAGTACTTC. This sequence encodes CATSREDEKGEGEQYF. The rearrangement uses TRBV15 and TRBJ2-7; D perhaps matches TRBD2 (7 bases). CDR3 size: 16 residues. Germline CDR1 reads LNHNV; CDR2 reads YYDKDF (reference sequence). V lost 0 bases, J lost 7 bases, and 19 bases lay in between. Full variable domain (missing parts from reference TRBV15 and TRBJ2-7): DAMVIQNPRYQVTQFGKPVTLSCSQTLNHNVMYWYQQKSSQAPKLLFHYYDKDFNNEADTPDNFQSRRPNTSFCFLDIRSPGLGDTAMYLCATSREDEKGEGEQYFGPGTRLTVT.

The chain has TRBV9 and TRBJ2-3, with 7 nucleotides matching TRBD2. Germline V gene lookup returns CDR1 SGDLS and CDR2 YYNGEE. J gave up 0 bases and V 3 bases, and 7 bases lay outside the gene matches. The CDR3 length is 16 residues. CDR3 DNA sequence: TGTGCCAGCAGCGCATGGGGGGGAACTAGCACAGATACGCAGTATTTT. Amino acids: CASSAWGGTSTDTQYF.

The genes are TRBV4-1 and TRBJ2-7; TRBD2 might be the D (6 bases). The germline V and J ends were trimmed by 4 bases and 4 bases, with 17 bases remaining between them. In germline, CDR1 is MGHRA, CDR2 YSYEKL. This CDR3 has 15 amino acids. The CDR3 region has the DNA TGCGCCAGCAGCCGGATGACTAGTTATGGGTACGAGCAGTACTTC. Encoded protein: CASSRMTSYGYEQYF.

The chain is built from TRBV19 and TRBJ2-5; 8 bases are a match to TRBD1. The germline gives CDR1 LNHDA, CDR2 SQIVND (reference sequence). This CDR3 region has 14 residues. After removal of 2 bases from V and 7 bases from J, the junction contained 6 bases not matched to a gene. This CDR3 is CASSIQGASRTQYF. CDR3 sequence (DNA): TGTGCCAGTAGTATACAGGGGGCCTCTAGGACCCAGTACTTC.

The chain recombines TRBV5-6 with TRBJ1-1; D not certain. V was pared by 4 bases and J by 3 bases, with 10 bases between. The CDR3 has 13 amino acids. Germline V gene lookup returns CDR1 SGHDT and CDR2 YYEEEE. This CDR3 reads CASSQKPDTEAFF. CDR3 nucleotide sequence: TGTGCCAGCAGCCAAAAACCCGACACTGAAGCTTTCTTT.

The J gene is TRBJ1-1, the V gene TRBV28; D call uncertain. Between the trimmed V and J ends, which lost 6 bases and 4 bases, there was a span of 12 bases. The CDR3 length is 13 residues. Per germline, CDR1 MDHEN and CDR2 SYDVKM. This CDR3 reads CASSLLGITEAFF. The CDR3 DNA reads TGTGCCAGCAGCCTGTTGGGAATCACTGAAGCTTTCTTT.

The CDR3 DNA sequence: TGTGCCAGCAGCACTAGGGACAGCAAACTCACTGAAGCTTTCTTT. This sequence encodes CASSTRDSKLTEAFF. This chain joins TRBV6-6 and TRBJ1-1, with TRBD1 identical over 7 bases. The CDR3 is 15 residues long. CDR1 is MNHNY, CDR2 SVGAGI, per germline (reference sequence). The V gene end was trimmed by 6 bases and the J gene end by 4 bases; junction bases not matched to a gene: 11.

This chain uses TRBV19 with TRBJ2-1; 12 nucleotides agree with TRBD2. This CDR3 comprises 16 residues. Germline trimming cut 4 bases from V and 3 bases from J; bases unmatched to any gene: 4. The germline gives CDR1 LNHDA, CDR2 SQIVND (reference sequence). The CDR3 loop is CASSSGTSGLYNEQFF. CDR3 DNA sequence: TGTGCCAGTAGTAGCGGGACTAGCGGGCTCTACAATGAGCAGTTCTTC.

The chain uses TRBV19 and TRBJ1-3; a possible D gene is TRBD1 (5 bases). Trimming shortened V by 6 bases and J by 0 bases, and 12 bases separated the two germline ends. The CDR3 has 15 amino acids. Germline CDR1 reads LNHDA; CDR2 reads SQIVND (reference sequence). The CDR3 protein is CASRVGHRSGNTIYF. DNA for the CDR3: TGTGCCAGTAGGGTTGGACACCGCTCTGGAAACACCATATATTTT.

The genes are TRBV6-5 and TRBJ2-7; tentative D call: TRBD1 (6 bases). Germline-derived CDR1 and CDR2 are MNHEY and SVGAGI. V lost 6 bases, J lost 2 bases, and 14 bases lay in between. The CDR3 is 14 residues long. The DNA for the CDR3 is TGTGCCAGCAGGGACAGCTGGGGGACCTACGAGCAGTACTTC. As protein: CASRDSWGTYEQYF.

This rearrangement joins TRBV28 to TRBJ1-4; 7 bases agree with TRBD1. This CDR3 has 16 amino acids. V trimming: 2 bases; J trimming: 5 bases; junction bases outside the gene matches: 8. Germline lookup yields CDR1 MDHEN and CDR2 SYDVKM. CDR3 sequence (DNA): TGTGCCAGCAGTTTAATGTGGACAGGAGTCAATGAAAAACTGTTTTTT. Amino acid sequence: CASSLMWTGVNEKLFF.

This chain links TRBV15 with TRBJ1-2; tentatively, D is TRBD1 (5 bases). The CDR3 length is 15 residues. Germline V lookup: CDR1 LNHNV, CDR2 YYDKDF (reference sequence). V lost 1 base, J lost 8 bases, and 17 bases lay in between. The CDR3 DNA is TGTGCCACCAGCAGAGTCCGGGACGGGTCGGGGGGCTACACCTTC. This sequence encodes CATSRVRDGSGGYTF. The variable domain in full, completed from reference TRBV15 and TRBJ1-2, reads DAMVIQNPRYQVTQFGKPVTLSCSQTLNHNVMYWYQQKSSQAPKLLFHYYDKDFNNEADTPDNFQSRRPNTSFCFLDIRSPGLGDTAMYLCATSRVRDGSGGYTFGSGTRLTVV.

The chain joins TRBV7-2 to TRBJ1-2; possibly TRBD1 for D (6 bases). The germline V and J ends were trimmed by 4 bases and 0 bases, with 9 bases remaining between them. Germline CDR1 and CDR2: SGHTA and FQGNSA. This CDR3 has 14 amino acids. CDR3 amino acids: CASSSRGPNYGYTF. DNA for the CDR3: TGTGCCAGCAGCTCCAGGGGACCTAACTATGGCTACACCTTC.

J is TRBJ1-2 and V is TRBV5-6; D gene uncertain. CDR3 length: 14 residues. V was trimmed by 0 bases and J by 8 bases, leaving 14 bases between them. CDR1 and CDR2 from the germline V gene are SGHDT and YYEEEE. The CDR3, as DNA: TGTGCCAGCAGCTTGGGGCAGGCCCGCTGGGGCTACACCTTC. This encodes CASSLGQARWGYTF.

The chain couples TRBV30 to TRBJ1-2; D unclear. V gave up 0 bases and J gave up 0 bases, with 8 bases separating them. Germline V gives CDR1 GTSNPN, CDR2 SVGIG (reference sequence). The CDR3 has 14 residues. The CDR3, as DNA: TGTGCCTGGAGTGTAGTAGCGGCTAACTATGGCTACACCTTC. Protein sequence: CAWSVVAANYGYTF.

Concerning this clone: Other DNA sequences from this sample encode an identical CDR3 as well. The chain uses TRBV4-1 and TRBJ2-5; the D call may be TRBD1 or TRBD2 (5 bases each). This CDR3 has 13 residues. Trimming cost V 4 bases and J 2 bases, with 8 bases left between them. Germline loops: CDR1 MGHRA, CDR2 YSYEKL. CDR3 residues: CASSLGVQETQYF. Here the CDR3 DNA reads TGCGCCAGCAGCCTGGGGGTACAAGAGACCCAGTACTTC.